The sequence of this TCR beta chain was determined in a study of type 1 regulatory T cells. In the study overall: T-allo10 is an in vitro-generated, Tr1-enriched CD4 T cell product specific for alloantigen.

A single record per CDR3 protein comes from TCRdb applying MiXCR to the reads. The sample consists of some 100,000 distinct CDR3 sequences, roughly 28% of them appearing once. The V gene's germline CDR1 is SGHVS and CDR2 FQNEAQ. The CDR3 is 15 amino acids. V lost 1 base and J lost 0, with 6 bases in between. The gene calls are TRBV7-8 and TRBJ2-2; D gene ambiguous. The sample comprised CD4+ T cells, either the whole sample or a sorted fraction (not recorded which). The receptor was derived from a human donor in good health. CDR3 sequence reads: CASSLVGSNTGELFF. CDR3 coding DNA: TGTGCCAGCAGCTTAGTGGGTTCGAACACCGGGGAGCTGTTTTTT.